The 24 T cell receptor beta chains in this list originate from one sample, sequenced in a study of PD-L1 blockade in urothelial cancer. Here immunoSEQ multiplex PCR was the method, and the copy in TCRdb shows in-frame clones only, minus some. The sample lists roughly 50,000 clones, roughly 80% occurring once. The sample's time point: peripheral blood 6 weeks after treatment start. The sample here was PBMCs, taken around atezolizumab (anti-PD-L1) treatment. The origin of the receptors is a man between 65 and 85 years old with urothelial cancer.

The J gene is TRBJ2-5, the V gene TRBV7-8; 11 bases align to TRBD2. TRBJ2-7 explains the end of the DNA better; the J call may be wrong. CDR1 is SGHVS, CDR2 FQNEAQ, per germline. The CDR3 sequence is 14 residues long. This chain's CDR3 is CASRSTSGSYEQYF. The CDR3 coding sequence is TGTGCCAGCAGATCTACTAGCGGGAGCTACGAGCAGTACTTC.

The genes are TRBV28 and TRBJ2-7; tentatively, D is TRBD1 (5 bases). Trimming left V 5 bases short and J 6 bases short, with 23 bases between. The germline V gene encodes CDR1 MDHEN and CDR2 SYDVKM. This CDR3 region has 16 residues. CDR3 coding DNA: TGTGCCAGCAGTCCAGGGTGGGCTGGTAAGGCGCGCGAGCAGTACTTC. Its protein is CASSPGWAGKAREQYF.

The chain couples TRBV28 to TRBJ2-1; 9 nucleotides line up with TRBD1. The CDR3 totals 16 residues. V trimming: 8 bases; J trimming: 3 bases; junction bases outside the gene matches: 11. Germline V gene data show CDR1 as MDHEN and CDR2 as SYDVKM. DNA of the CDR3: TGTGCCAGCGTCCCCTCCGGGACAGGGCTCTACAATGAGCAGTTCTTC. It yields the protein CASVPSGTGLYNEQFF. Using reference TRBV28 and TRBJ2-1 for the parts outside the CDR3, the full variable domain is DVKVTQSSRYLVKRTGEKVFLECVQDMDHENMFWYRQDPGLGLRLIYFSYDVKMKEKGDIPEGYSVSREKKERFSLILESASTNQTSMYLCASVPSGTGLYNEQFFGPGTRLTVL.

The V call is TRBV18, the J call TRBJ1-1, with D possibly matching TRBD1 (5 bases). Trimming stripped 5 bases from V and 5 bases from J, with 18 bases between. The CDR3 is made up of 15 amino acids. CDR1 is KGHSH, CDR2 LQKENI, per germline. CDR3 sequence (DNA): TGTGCCAGCTCAGATAGTCAGGGTTTGAGGACTGAAGCTTTCTTT. This encodes CASSDSQGLRTEAFF.

This chain connects TRBV28 to TRBJ1-2; D may be TRBD1 (6 bases). The CDR3 contains 15 residues. Between the trimmed V and J ends, which lost 3 bases and 0 bases, there was a span of 11 bases. Germline-derived CDR1 and CDR2 are MDHEN and SYDVKM. The CDR3 nucleotides are TGTGCCAGCAGTTTGTACACAGGGACTAACTATGGCTACACCTTC. It specifies CASSLYTGTNYGYTF.

The chain has TRBV5-1 and TRBJ1-1, with 7 bases lining up with TRBD1. Germline lookup yields CDR1 SGHRS and CDR2 YFSETQ. This CDR3 comprises 15 residues. After removal of 0 bases from V and 6 bases from J, the junction contained 8 bases not matched to a gene. CDR3 sequence: CASSLAPGTAAEAFF. DNA for the CDR3: TGCGCCAGCAGCTTGGCCCCCGGGACAGCCGCTGAAGCTTTCTTT.

The chain employs TRBV5-8 and TRBJ2-2; 8 bases align to TRBD2. V was clipped by 1 base and J by 3 bases; unmatched bases: 8. Germline V lookup: CDR1 SGHTS, CDR2 YDEGEE. There are 17 residues in the CDR3. CDR3 in DNA: TGTGCCAGCAGCTTGTGGAGCGGGAGCTCAGACACCGGGGAGCTGTTTTTT. Its translation: CASSLWSGSSDTGELFF.

This clone was observed a few times. This chain links TRBV19 with TRBJ1-1; no reliable D call. Germline CDR1 and CDR2: LNHDA and SQIVND (reference sequence). CDR3 length equals 12 residues. V lost 6 bases and J 6 bases, leaving 11 bases between the germline ends. The CDR3 nucleotides read TGTGCCAGTAGGTTTAATCAGGCTGAAGCTTTCTTT. It yields the protein CASRFNQAEAFF. The full variable domain, rest sourced from reference TRBV19 and TRBJ1-1, is DGGITQSPKYLFRKEGQNVTLSCEQNLNHDAMYWYRQDPGQGLRLIYYSQIVNDFQKGDIAEGYSVSREKKESFPLTVTSAQKNPTAFYLCASRFNQAEAFFGQGTRLTVV.

The rearrangement joins TRBV2 to TRBJ1-5, with 9 bases lining up with TRBD1. V shed 6 bases and J 5 bases; nucleotides not matched to a gene: 8. Germline V CDR1 and CDR2: SNHLY, FYNNEI. This CDR3 region has 15 residues. The CDR3 nucleotides read TGTGCCAGCAGGAGGTTCCGGGACAGGGATCAGCCCCAGCATTTT. It is translated as CASRRFRDRDQPQHF. Combining the CDR3 with reference TRBV2 and TRBJ1-5 gives the whole variable domain EPEVTQTPSHQVTQMGQEVILRCVPISNHLYFYWYRQILGQKVEFLVSFYNNEISEKSEIFDDQFSVERPDGSNFTLKIRSTKLEDSAMYFCASRRFRDRDQPQHFGDGTRLSIL.

This chain links TRBV28 with TRBJ1-2, with 8 bases fitting TRBD1. CDR1 is MDHEN and CDR2 is SYDVKM in the germline V gene. This CDR3 is 14 amino acids long. V lost 6 bases and J lost 4; bases outside the gene matches: 7. The CDR3 spells CASRLPGQAYGYTF. In DNA, the CDR3 is TGTGCCAGCAGACTACCGGGACAGGCCTATGGCTACACCTTC.

This chain connects TRBV5-1 to TRBJ2-3, with a weak D call TRBD2 (5 bases). V was shortened by 0 bases and J by 6 bases, with 17 bases between the two germline ends. CDR1 and CDR2 from the germline V gene are SGHRS and YFSETQ. This CDR3 has 16 amino acids. DNA of the CDR3: TGCGCCAGCAGCTTGGCGCCCCGGACTGGTGCTGATACGCAGTATTTT. It specifies CASSLAPRTGADTQYF.

In nucleotides, the CDR3 is TGCGCCAGCAGCCAAGAGGCCGGGAGGGAAGAGACCCAGTACTTC. Translating it yields CASSQEAGREETQYF. The chain joins TRBV4-1 to TRBJ2-5, with 8 bases matching TRBD2. CDR3 length: 15 amino acids. Germline V gene data show CDR1 as MGHRA and CDR2 as YSYEKL. J lost 3 bases, V lost 0 bases, and 3 bases had no gene match.

The rearrangement uses TRBV30 and TRBJ2-3, with 14 bases aligning to TRBD2. The germline gives CDR1 GTSNPN, CDR2 SVGIG (reference sequence). J gave up 1 base and V 3 bases, and 3 bases lay outside the gene matches. The CDR3 is 16 amino acids. The CDR3 coding sequence is TGTGCCTGGAGCACGGGACTAGCGGGGGGCACAGATACGCAGTATTTT. Translated: CAWSTGLAGGTDTQYF.

The chain couples TRBV27 to TRBJ2-7; 9 bases match TRBD1. This CDR3 contains 16 residues. The V gene's germline CDR1 is MNHEY and CDR2 SMNVEV (reference sequence). V lost 2 bases and J lost 3; bases outside the gene matches: 8. The DNA for the CDR3 is TGTGCCAGCAGTTTAGGAAGGGGGACAGGGATCTACGAGCAGTACTTC. This gives the protein CASSLGRGTGIYEQYF.

V is TRBV10-2 and J is TRBJ2-5; 8 nucleotides align to TRBD2. The ends lost 6 bases at V and 5 bases at J; junction bases unmatched: 11. The CDR3 is made up of 15 amino acids. CDR1 WSHSY and CDR2 SAAADI come from the germline V gene. The CDR3 protein is CASRDARGGRETQYF. The DNA for the CDR3 is TGCGCCAGCAGAGACGCCCGGGGGGGGAGGGAGACCCAGTACTTC.

The chain recombines TRBV5-5 with TRBJ1-2, with D uncertain. The V and J ends lost 10 bases and 1 base respectively, with 14 bases between them. This CDR3 contains 13 residues. Germline assignment: CDR1 SGHKS and CDR2 YYEKEE (reference sequence). The CDR3 DNA is TGTGCCGCCGGGAGGGCGGTTAACTATGGCTACACCTTC. Its translation is CAAGRAVNYGYTF.

The chain couples TRBV18 to TRBJ2-1; D is perhaps TRBD2 (6 bases). The germline CDR1 and CDR2 sequences are KGHSH and LQKENI. V lost 3 bases and J lost 7, with 16 bases in between. CDR3 size: 15 residues. The CDR3 sequence is CASSPREGLWNEQFF. CDR3 coding DNA: TGTGCCAGCTCACCCCGCGAGGGACTTTGGAATGAGCAGTTCTTC.

The chain couples TRBV9 to TRBJ2-7; 8 positions match TRBD1. V dropped 4 bases and J dropped 3; count of bases not matched to a gene: 9. The germline V gene has CDR1 SGDLS and CDR2 YYNGEE. CDR3 length: 15 amino acids. The CDR3 DNA is TGTGCCAGCAGCTTCCGGACAGGGTTAGACTACGAGCAGTACTTC. This translates into CASSFRTGLDYEQYF.

The chain couples TRBV10-3 to TRBJ2-2; the D is unclear. The V end lost 2 bases, the J end lost 3 bases, and 4 bases lay between the germline ends. The CDR3 loop spans 13 amino acids. Germline loops: CDR1 ENHRY, CDR2 SYGVKD. This chain's CDR3 is CAISERDTGELFF. Here the CDR3 DNA reads TGTGCCATCAGTGAGCGCGACACCGGGGAGCTGTTTTTT.

This clone was found a few times. The chain is built from TRBV27 and TRBJ1-3, with a possible D match to TRBD1 (5 bases). The V gene's germline CDR1 is MNHEY and CDR2 SMNVEV (reference sequence). Deletions cut 2 bases from V and 9 bases from J, with 14 bases between. The CDR3 contains 14 residues. The CDR3 coding sequence is TGTGCCAGCAGTTTAACACAGGCCGGTGGCACCATATATTTT. Protein product: CASSLTQAGGTIYF.

This chain uses TRBV6-4 with TRBJ2-3; 7 nucleotides match TRBD2. The CDR3 is 16 amino acids. V dropped 7 bases and J dropped 0; count of bases not matched to a gene: 10. Germline CDR1 and CDR2: MRHNA and SNTAGT. The CDR3 region has the DNA TGTGCCAGCACTAACTACTTTAGCGGGAGCACAGATACGCAGTATTTT. Translation: CASTNYFSGSTDTQYF.

The chain employs TRBV30 and TRBJ2-1; 7 bases line up with TRBD2. The V gene end was trimmed by 0 bases and the J gene end by 10 bases; junction bases not matched to a gene: 6. Germline V gives CDR1 GTSNPN, CDR2 SVGIG (reference sequence). This CDR3 is 13 amino acids long. CDR3 DNA sequence: TGTGCCTGGAGTGTAGCCCTACTAGCGGAGCAGTTCTTC. Encoded protein: CAWSVALLAEQFF.

The V and J genes are TRBV4-2 and TRBJ1-1; 7 bases align to TRBD1. V lost 4 bases, J lost 1 base, and 9 bases stayed unmatched. The germline V gene encodes CDR1 LGHNA and CDR2 YNFKEQ. The CDR3 length is 16 residues. CDR3 loop: CASSLWDSLENTEAFF. CDR3 in DNA: TGTGCCAGCAGCCTTTGGGACAGCCTAGAGAACACTGAAGCTTTCTTT.

The chain couples TRBV30 to TRBJ2-3; a weak D match, TRBD1 (5 bases). From germline, CDR1 is GTSNPN and CDR2 SVGIG (reference sequence). The V gene lost 2 bases and the J gene lost 3 bases, with 9 bases spanning the gap. This CDR3 spans 13 amino acids. CDR3 in amino acids: CAWSMDTTDTQYF. The CDR3 DNA follows: TGTGCCTGGAGTATGGACACTACAGATACGCAGTATTTT.